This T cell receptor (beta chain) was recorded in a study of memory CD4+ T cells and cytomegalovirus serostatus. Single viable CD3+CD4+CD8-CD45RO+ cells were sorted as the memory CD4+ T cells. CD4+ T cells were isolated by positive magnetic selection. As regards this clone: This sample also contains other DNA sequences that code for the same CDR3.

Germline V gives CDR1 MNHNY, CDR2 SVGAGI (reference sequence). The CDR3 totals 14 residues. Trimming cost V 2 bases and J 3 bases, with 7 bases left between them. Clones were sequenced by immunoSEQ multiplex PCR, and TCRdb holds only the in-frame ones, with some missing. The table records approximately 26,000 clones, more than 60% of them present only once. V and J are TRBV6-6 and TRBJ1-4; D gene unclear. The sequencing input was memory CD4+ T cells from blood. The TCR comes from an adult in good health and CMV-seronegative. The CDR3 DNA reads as TGTGCCAGCAGTTACGGCGGGTCTAATGAAAAACTGTTTTTT. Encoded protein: CASSYGGSNEKLFF.